This T cell receptor (beta chain) was identified during a study of OX40 agonist ivuxolimab in advanced cancers. Whole-study findings and limits: Low normalized T-cell clonal expansion was additionally recorded for some nonresponders. Expanded clones were, on average, more numerous among CD8+ T cells than CD4+.

With 8 bases removed from V and 5 bases from J, the gap between germline ends came to 4 bases. The germline gives CDR1 LNHDA, CDR2 SQIVND (reference sequence). This CDR3 is built from 10 residues. Some clones are missing from TCRdb's copy, which holds only in-frame ones; the method was immunoSEQ multiplex PCR. The data contain 130,000 or so clones, 90% of them singletons. To note about this clone: Its cognate antigen is unknown.

This sequence joins TRBV19 and TRBJ1-3; D ambiguous. The source of this sequence is an adult with an advanced solid tumor such as melanoma, head and neck, liver or kidney cancer. Sequenced here: CD4+ or CD8+ T cells sorted from blood, sampled in a trial of the OX40 agonist ivuxolimab. CDR3 protein: CASSRNTIYF. CDR3 in DNA: TGTGCCAGTTCCAGAAACACCATATATTTT.